This T cell receptor (beta chain) stems from a study of T cells in Graves' hyperthyroidism and ophthalmopathy. This clonotype was picked up many times. The investigators amplified TCR beta CDR3 regions from RNA transcripts. An initial round of RT-PCR targeting the TCR CDR3 relied on the HTBI primer set. In TCRdb, the multiplex PCR reads were re-called with MiXCR into one record per CDR3 protein. The table includes 250,000 to 300,000 distinct CDR3 sequences, over 15% detected once. There are 16 residues in the CDR3. The germline V gene has CDR1 ENHRY and CDR2 SYGVKD. V lost 7 bases to trimming and J lost 0 bases, with 16 bases between them.

The sequence was obtained from a woman aged 55 to 70 with Graves' ophthalmopathy. The specimen was blood. The chain is built from TRBV10-3 and TRBJ2-1, with D maybe TRBD1 (6 bases). CDR3 nucleotides: TGTGCCATCACCCCGGGACAAAAGAGCTCCTACAATGAGCAGTTCTTC. Protein product: CAITPGQKSSYNEQFF.